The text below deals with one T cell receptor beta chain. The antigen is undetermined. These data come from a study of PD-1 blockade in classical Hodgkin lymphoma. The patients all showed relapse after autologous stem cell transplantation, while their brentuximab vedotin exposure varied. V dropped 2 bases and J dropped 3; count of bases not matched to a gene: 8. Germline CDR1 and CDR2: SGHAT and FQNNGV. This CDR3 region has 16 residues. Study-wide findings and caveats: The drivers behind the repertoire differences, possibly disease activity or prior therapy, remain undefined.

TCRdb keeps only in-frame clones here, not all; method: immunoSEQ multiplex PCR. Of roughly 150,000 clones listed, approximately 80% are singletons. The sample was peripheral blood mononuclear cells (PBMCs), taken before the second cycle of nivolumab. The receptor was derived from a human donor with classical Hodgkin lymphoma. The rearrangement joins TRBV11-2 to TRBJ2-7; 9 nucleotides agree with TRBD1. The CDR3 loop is CASSLSFGTGLYEQYF. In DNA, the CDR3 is TGTGCCAGCAGCTTATCCTTCGGGACAGGGCTCTACGAGCAGTACTTC.